This entry lists 8 T cell receptor beta chains sequenced from one sample in a study of blood T cell repertoires in COVID-19. The repertoire was sequenced with immunoSEQ multiplex PCR; TCRdb's copy has only in-frame clones and lacks some. The sample holds tens of thousands of clones, 80% to 90% seen once. The specimen sequenced was peripheral blood. All receptors come from a woman in her sixties with acute or convalescent COVID-19.

This chain links TRBV12-3 or TRBV12-4 with TRBJ2-7; D unresolved. This CDR3 has 12 amino acids. The V and J ends lost 8 bases and 0 bases respectively, with 8 bases between them. CDR3 residues: CASLGSSYEQYF. The CDR3 DNA is TGTGCCAGCTTGGGCAGCTCCTACGAGCAGTACTTC.

This sequence joins TRBV3-1 (or the pseudogene TRBV3-2) and TRBJ1-2, with D unclear. The germline V gene has CDR1 LGHDT and CDR2 YNNKEL (reference sequence). CDR3 size: 11 residues. Deletions cut 5 bases from V and 4 bases from J, with 5 bases between. The CDR3 bases are TGTGCCAGCAGCTTCGGCTATGGCTACACCTTC. The encoded protein is CASSFGYGYTF.

This chain links TRBV9 with TRBJ2-7; TRBD2 aligns across 11 bases. The CDR3 loop spans 15 amino acids. Germline loops: CDR1 SGDLS, CDR2 YYNGEE. V lost 4 bases, J lost 4 bases, and 7 bases stayed unmatched. The CDR3 is CASSPTGLAGYEQYF. The CDR3 DNA is TGTGCCAGCAGCCCAACTGGACTAGCGGGTTACGAGCAGTACTTC.

This chain joins TRBV5-4 and TRBJ2-1, with 10 bases lining up with TRBD2. The V gene end was trimmed by 3 bases and the J gene end by 0 bases; junction bases not matched to a gene: 3. This CDR3 contains 16 residues. Germline lookup yields CDR1 SGHNT and CDR2 YYREEE (reference sequence). CDR3 region: CASSSRTSGSYNEQFF. The CDR3 region has the DNA TGTGCCAGCAGCTCCCGGACTAGCGGCTCCTACAATGAGCAGTTCTTC.

This clone has just one count. This chain connects TRBV5-1 to TRBJ2-1, with 8 bases aligning to TRBD1. The germline gives CDR1 SGHRS, CDR2 YFSETQ. This CDR3 has 14 amino acids. V was pared by 4 bases and J by 7 bases, with 7 bases of the junction left unmatched. The CDR3 nucleotides read TGCGCCAGCAGCAAGGGACAGGAATTAAATGAGCAGTTCTTC. This translates into CASSKGQELNEQFF.

The chain carries TRBV2 and TRBJ1-4, with unresolved D. Trimming removed 6 bases from V and 4 bases from J, with 9 bases in between. Germline V gene data show CDR1 as SNHLY and CDR2 as FYNNEI. The CDR3 sequence is 13 residues long. The CDR3: CASSEEINEKLFF. As DNA, the CDR3 is TGTGCCAGCAGCGAGGAAATTAATGAAAAACTGTTTTTT.

The chain couples TRBV27 to TRBJ1-1; no reliable D call. The germline CDR1 and CDR2 sequences are MNHEY and SMNVEV (reference sequence). This CDR3 is 12 amino acids long. Trimming cost V 8 bases and J 6 bases, with 13 bases left between them. The chain's CDR3 is CASGDAASEAFF. The CDR3 DNA reads as TGTGCCAGCGGTGATGCCGCGTCTGAAGCTTTCTTT.

The chain joins TRBV7-9 to TRBJ1-1; D is uncertain. V shed 5 bases and J shed 1 base, with 11 bases lying between them. The CDR3 is 14 amino acids. Germline V gene data show CDR1 as SEHNR and CDR2 as FQNEAQ (reference sequence). The DNA of the CDR3 is TGTGCCAGCAGCCCATCCGGGGAGAACACTGAAGCTTTCTTT. Encoded protein: CASSPSGENTEAFF.